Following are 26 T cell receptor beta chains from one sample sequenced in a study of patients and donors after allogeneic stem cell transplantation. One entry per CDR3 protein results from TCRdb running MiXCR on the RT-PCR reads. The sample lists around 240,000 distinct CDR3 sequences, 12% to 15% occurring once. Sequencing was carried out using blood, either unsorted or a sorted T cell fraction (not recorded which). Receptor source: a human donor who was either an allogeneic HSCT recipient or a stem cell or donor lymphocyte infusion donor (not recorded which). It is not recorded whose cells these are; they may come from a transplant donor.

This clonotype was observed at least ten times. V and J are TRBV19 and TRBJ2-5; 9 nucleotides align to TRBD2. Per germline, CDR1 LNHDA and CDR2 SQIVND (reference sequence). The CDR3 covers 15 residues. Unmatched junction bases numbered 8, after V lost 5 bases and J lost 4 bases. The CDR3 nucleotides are TGTGCCAGTAGTGACCTAGCGGGGATGGGAGAGACCCAGTACTTC. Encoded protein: CASSDLAGMGETQYF.

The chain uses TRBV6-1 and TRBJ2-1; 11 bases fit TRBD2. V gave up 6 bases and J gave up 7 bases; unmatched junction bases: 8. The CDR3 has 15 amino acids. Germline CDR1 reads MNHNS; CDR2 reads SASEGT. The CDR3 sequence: CASSLSGGAGNEQFF. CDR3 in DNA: TGTGCCAGCAGCCTTAGCGGGGGGGCGGGGAATGAGCAGTTCTTC.

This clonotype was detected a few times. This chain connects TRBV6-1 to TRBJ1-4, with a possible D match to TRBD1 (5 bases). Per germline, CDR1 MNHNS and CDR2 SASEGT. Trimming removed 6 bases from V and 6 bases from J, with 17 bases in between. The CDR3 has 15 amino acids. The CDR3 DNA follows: TGTGCCAGCAGCCCCTCGGGGGGGAGGGATGAAAAACTGTTTTTT. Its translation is CASSPSGGRDEKLFF.

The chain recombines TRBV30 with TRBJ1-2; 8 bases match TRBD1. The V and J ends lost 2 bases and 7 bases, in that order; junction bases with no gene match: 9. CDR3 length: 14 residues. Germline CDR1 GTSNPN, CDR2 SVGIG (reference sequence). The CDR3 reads CAWSQGQVVGGYTF. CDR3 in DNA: TGTGCCTGGAGTCAGGGACAGGTCGTTGGTGGCTACACCTTC.

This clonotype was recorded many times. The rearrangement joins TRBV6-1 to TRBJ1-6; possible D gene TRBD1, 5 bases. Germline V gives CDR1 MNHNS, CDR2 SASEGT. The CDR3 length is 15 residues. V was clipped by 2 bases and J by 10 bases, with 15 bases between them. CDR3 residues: CASSESQGGLSPLHF. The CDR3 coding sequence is TGTGCCAGCAGTGAATCCCAGGGCGGGTTATCACCCCTCCACTTT.

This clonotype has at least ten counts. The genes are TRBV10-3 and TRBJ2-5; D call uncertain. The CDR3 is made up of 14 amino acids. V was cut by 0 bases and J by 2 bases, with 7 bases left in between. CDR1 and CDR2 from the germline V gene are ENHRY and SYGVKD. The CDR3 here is CAISESMAQETQYF. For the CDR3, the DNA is TGTGCCATCAGTGAGTCGATGGCACAAGAGACCCAGTACTTC.

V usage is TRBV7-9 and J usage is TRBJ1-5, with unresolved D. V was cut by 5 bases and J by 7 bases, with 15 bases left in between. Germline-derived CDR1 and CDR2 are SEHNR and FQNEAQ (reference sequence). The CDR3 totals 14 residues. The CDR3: CASSRDSGRQPQHF. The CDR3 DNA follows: TGTGCCAGCAGCCGAGACTCCGGGCGGCAGCCCCAGCATTTT.

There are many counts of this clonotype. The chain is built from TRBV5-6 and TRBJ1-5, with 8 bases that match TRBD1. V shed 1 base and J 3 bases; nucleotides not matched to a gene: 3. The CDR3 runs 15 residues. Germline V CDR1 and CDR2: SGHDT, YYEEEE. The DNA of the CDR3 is TGTGCCAGCAGCTTGTGGACAGGGTTCAATCAGCCCCAGCATTTT. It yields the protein CASSLWTGFNQPQHF. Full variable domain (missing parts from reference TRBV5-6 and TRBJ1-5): DAGVTQSPTHLIKTRGQQVTLRCSPKSGHDTVSWYQQALGQGPQFIFQYYEEEERQRGNFPDRFSGHQFPNYSSELNVNALLLGDSALYLCASSLWTGFNQPQHFGDGTRLSIL.

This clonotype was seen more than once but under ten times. The CDR3 region is CATSRDGRPEEKLFF. The CDR3 DNA is TGTGCCACCAGCAGAGACGGACGGCCGGAAGAAAAACTGTTTTTT. V usage is TRBV15 and J usage is TRBJ1-4; D is undetermined. V lost 0 bases and J lost 8, with 13 bases in between. CDR1 and CDR2 (germline): LNHNV, YYDKDF (reference sequence). The CDR3 covers 15 residues.

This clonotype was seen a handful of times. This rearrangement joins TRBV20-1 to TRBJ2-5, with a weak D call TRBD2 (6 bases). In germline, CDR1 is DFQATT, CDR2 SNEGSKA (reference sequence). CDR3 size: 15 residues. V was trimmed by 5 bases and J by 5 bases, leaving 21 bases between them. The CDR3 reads CSAPPHSTGVETQYF. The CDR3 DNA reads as TGCAGTGCTCCTCCCCACTCCACGGGGGTGGAGACCCAGTACTTC.

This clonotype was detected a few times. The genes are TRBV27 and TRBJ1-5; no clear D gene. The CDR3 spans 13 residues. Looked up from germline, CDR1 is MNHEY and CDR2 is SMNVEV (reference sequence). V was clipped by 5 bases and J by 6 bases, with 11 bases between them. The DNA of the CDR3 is TGTGCCAGCAGTCCCAGCAGCCCTCAGCCCCAGCATTTT. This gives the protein CASSPSSPQPQHF.

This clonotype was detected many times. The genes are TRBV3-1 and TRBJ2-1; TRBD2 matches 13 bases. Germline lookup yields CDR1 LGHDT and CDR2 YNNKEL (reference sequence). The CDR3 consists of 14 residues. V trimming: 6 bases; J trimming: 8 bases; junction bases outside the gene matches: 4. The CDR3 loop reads CASRLAGGPDEQFF. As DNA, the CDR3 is TGTGCCAGCAGACTAGCGGGGGGGCCGGATGAGCAGTTCTTC.

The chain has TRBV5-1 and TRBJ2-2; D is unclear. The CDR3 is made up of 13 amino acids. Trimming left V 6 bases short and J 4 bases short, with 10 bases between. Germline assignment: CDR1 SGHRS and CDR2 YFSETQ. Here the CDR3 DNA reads TGCGCCAGCACCCAGCATTCCACCGGGGAGCTGTTTTTT. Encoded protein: CASTQHSTGELFF.

The CDR3 region has the DNA TGCGCCAGCAGCCAAGTCCGGGACAGGGGAACTGGAAACACCATATATTTT. Encoded protein: CASSQVRDRGTGNTIYF. The chain employs TRBV4-1 and TRBJ1-3; 10 bases are a match to TRBD1. The CDR3 runs 17 residues. Germline CDR1 reads MGHRA; CDR2 reads YSYEKL. The J segment lost 2 bases and the V segment lost 1 base, leaving 5 bases of the junction unmatched.

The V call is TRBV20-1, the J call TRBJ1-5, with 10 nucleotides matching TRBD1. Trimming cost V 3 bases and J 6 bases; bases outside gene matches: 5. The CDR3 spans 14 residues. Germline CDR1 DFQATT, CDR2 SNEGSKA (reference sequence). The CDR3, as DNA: TGCAGTGCTAGTGCCGGGACAGGGGCTCAGCCCCAGCATTTT. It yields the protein CSASAGTGAQPQHF.

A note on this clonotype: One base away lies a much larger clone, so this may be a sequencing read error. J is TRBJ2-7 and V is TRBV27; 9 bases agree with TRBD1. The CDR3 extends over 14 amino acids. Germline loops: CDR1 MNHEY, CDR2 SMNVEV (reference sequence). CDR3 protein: CASNPGQGYREQNF. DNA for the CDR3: TGTGCCAGCAACCCGGGACAGGGTTATAGGGAGCAGAACTTC.

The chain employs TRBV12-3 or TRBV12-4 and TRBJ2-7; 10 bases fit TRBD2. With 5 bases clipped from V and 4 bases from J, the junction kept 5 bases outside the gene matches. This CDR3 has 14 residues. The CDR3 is CASSTSGGAYEQYF. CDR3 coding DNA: TGTGCCAGCAGTACCAGCGGGGGGGCGTACGAGCAGTACTTC.

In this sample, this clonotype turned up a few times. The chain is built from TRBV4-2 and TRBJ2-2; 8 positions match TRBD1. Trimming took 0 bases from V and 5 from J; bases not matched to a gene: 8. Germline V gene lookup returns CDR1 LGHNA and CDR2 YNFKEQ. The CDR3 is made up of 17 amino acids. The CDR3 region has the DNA TGTGCCAGCAGCCAAGATCCGCAGGGGGCGCAGACCGGGGAGCTGTTTTTT. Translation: CASSQDPQGAQTGELFF.

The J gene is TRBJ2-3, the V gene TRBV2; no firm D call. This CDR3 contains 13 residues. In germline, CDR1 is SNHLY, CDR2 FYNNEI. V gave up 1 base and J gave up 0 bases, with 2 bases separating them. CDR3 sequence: CASSEESTDTQYF. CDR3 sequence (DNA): TGTGCCAGCAGTGAAGAGAGCACAGATACGCAGTATTTT.

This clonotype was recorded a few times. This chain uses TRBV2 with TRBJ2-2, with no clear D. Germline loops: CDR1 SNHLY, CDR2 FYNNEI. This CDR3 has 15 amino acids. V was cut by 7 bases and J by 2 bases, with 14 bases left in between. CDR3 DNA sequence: TGTGCCAGCACCAGAAGCCGGGCTAACACCGGGGAGCTGTTTTTT. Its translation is CASTRSRANTGELFF.

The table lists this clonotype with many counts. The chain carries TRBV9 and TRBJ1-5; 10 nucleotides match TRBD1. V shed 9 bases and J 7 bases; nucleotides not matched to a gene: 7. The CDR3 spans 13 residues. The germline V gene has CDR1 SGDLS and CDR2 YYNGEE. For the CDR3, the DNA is TGTGCCACGCCGGGACAGGGGAGACAGCCCCAGCATTTT. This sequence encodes CATPGQGRQPQHF.

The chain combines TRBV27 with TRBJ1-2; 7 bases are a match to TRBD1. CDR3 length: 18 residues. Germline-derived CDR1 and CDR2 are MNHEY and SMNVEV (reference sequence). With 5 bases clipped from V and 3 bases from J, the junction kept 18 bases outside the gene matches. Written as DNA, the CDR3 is TGTGCCAGCAGTCCACGACAGGGCCCGGGGGCCCGGTACTATGGCTACACCTTC. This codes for CASSPRQGPGARYYGYTF.

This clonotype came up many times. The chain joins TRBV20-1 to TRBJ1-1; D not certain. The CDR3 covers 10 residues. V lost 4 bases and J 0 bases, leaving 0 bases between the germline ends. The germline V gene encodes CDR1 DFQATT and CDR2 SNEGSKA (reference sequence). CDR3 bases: TGCAGTGCTATGAACACTGAAGCTTTCTTT. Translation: CSAMNTEAFF.

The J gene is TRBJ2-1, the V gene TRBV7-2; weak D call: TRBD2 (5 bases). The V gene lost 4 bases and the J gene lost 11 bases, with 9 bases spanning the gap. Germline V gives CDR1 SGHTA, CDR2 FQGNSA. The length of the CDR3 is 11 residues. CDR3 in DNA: TGTGCCAGCAGCTCGGACTTCAAGCAGTTCTTC. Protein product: CASSSDFKQFF.

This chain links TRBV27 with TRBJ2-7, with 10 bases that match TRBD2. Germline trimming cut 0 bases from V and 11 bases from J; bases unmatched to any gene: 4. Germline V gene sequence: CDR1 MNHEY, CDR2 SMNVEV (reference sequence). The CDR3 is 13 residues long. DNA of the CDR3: TGTGCCAGCAGTTTATCAACTAGCGGGATGGAGTACTTC. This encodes CASSLSTSGMEYF.

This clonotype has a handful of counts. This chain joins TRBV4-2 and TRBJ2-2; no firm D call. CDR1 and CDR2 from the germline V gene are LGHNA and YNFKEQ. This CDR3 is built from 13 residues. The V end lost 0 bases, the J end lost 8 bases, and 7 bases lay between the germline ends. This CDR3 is CASSQDVGGELFF. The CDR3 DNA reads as TGTGCCAGCAGCCAAGACGTGGGGGGGGAGCTGTTTTTT.